The 10 T cell receptor beta chains below all came from one sample that was sequenced in a study of T cell responses to AZD1222 COVID-19 vaccine. Here immunoSEQ multiplex PCR was the method, and the copy in TCRdb shows in-frame clones only, minus some. The sample lists about 77,000 clones, around 90% seen once, with around 5.1% in the top ten. Sequencing was performed on peripheral blood, taken 28 days after the second AZD1222 dose. The receptors shown here come from an adult who received the AZD1222 COVID-19 vaccine.

This clone was counted a single time. The chain couples TRBV19 to TRBJ1-1; D is perhaps TRBD1 (5 bases). The V gene's germline CDR1 is LNHDA and CDR2 SQIVND (reference sequence). Between the trimmed V and J ends, which lost 7 bases and 1 base, there was a span of 13 bases. This CDR3 contains 14 residues. The CDR3 DNA is TGTGCCAGTACCCTCGGGACCGCGAACACTGAAGCTTTCTTT. It encodes CASTLGTANTEAFF.

The V call is TRBV3-1 (or the pseudogene TRBV3-2), the J call TRBJ2-5; D is ambiguous. The ends were cut back, 3 bases at V and 2 bases at J, with 10 bases in the middle. This CDR3 spans 14 amino acids. Germline V gene data show CDR1 as LGHDT and CDR2 as YNNKEL (reference sequence). The CDR3 region is CASSQKRPQETQYF. The CDR3 coding sequence is TGTGCCAGCAGCCAGAAACGTCCTCAAGAGACCCAGTACTTC.

The V gene is TRBV6-4, the J gene TRBJ1-6; maybe TRBD1 (5 bases). CDR1 and CDR2 from the germline V gene are MRHNA and SNTAGT. This CDR3 is built from 13 residues. Trimming shortened V by 6 bases and J by 6 bases, and 9 bases separated the two germline ends. The CDR3 reads CASRDSLNSPLHF. In DNA, the CDR3 is TGTGCCAGCAGAGACAGTCTTAATTCACCCCTCCACTTT.

CDR3 bases: TGTGCCACCAGCAGACCCCGGACAGGGGGCAATGGCTACACCTTC. Its protein is CATSRPRTGGNGYTF. This chain uses TRBV15 with TRBJ1-2; 11 bases map to TRBD1. Germline CDR1 LNHNV, CDR2 YYDKDF (reference sequence). This CDR3 is built from 15 residues. Trimming removed 2 bases from V and 6 bases from J; junction bases left unmatched: 5.

The chain joins TRBV5-5 to TRBJ2-7; D gene ambiguous. Looked up from germline, CDR1 is SGHKS and CDR2 is YYEKEE (reference sequence). The V end was cut by 6 bases, the J end by 2 bases, with 15 bases between. The length of the CDR3 is 14 residues. The CDR3 nucleotides read TGTGCCAGCACCGTAGCCGGGTCTACCTACGAGCAGTACTTC. Encoded protein: CASTVAGSTYEQYF.

The chain links TRBV4-1 to TRBJ2-3; D unclear. Trimming left V 0 bases short and J 6 bases short, with 13 bases between. The CDR3 has 15 residues. The germline V gene encodes CDR1 MGHRA and CDR2 YSYEKL. The CDR3 DNA sequence: TGCGCCAGCAGCCAAGATAAGGACCAGTCGGATACGCAGTATTTT. This encodes CASSQDKDQSDTQYF.

CDR3 residues: CASSRHASGSYNEQFF. In nucleotides, the CDR3 is TGCGCCAGCAGCCGGCATGCTAGCGGGAGTTACAATGAGCAGTTCTTC. V gene TRBV4-1 combines with J gene TRBJ2-1, with 10 bases identical to TRBD2. The CDR3 is made up of 16 amino acids. In germline, CDR1 is MGHRA, CDR2 YSYEKL. V shed 4 bases and J 4 bases; nucleotides not matched to a gene: 7.

A single count supports this clone. The chain employs TRBV6-1 and TRBJ1-6; no firm D call. Trimming removed 2 bases from V and 8 bases from J, with 16 bases in between. The CDR3 is 16 residues long. Germline assignment: CDR1 MNHNS and CDR2 SASEGT. Here the CDR3 reads CASSERAVGLHSPLHF. The CDR3 nucleotides are TGTGCCAGCAGTGAAAGGGCAGTTGGACTCCATTCACCCCTCCACTTT.

The chain carries TRBV11-3 and TRBJ2-3; D is unresolved. The length of the CDR3 is 13 residues. V lost 5 bases and J lost 2, with 8 bases in between. Germline V gives CDR1 SGHNT, CDR2 YENEEA. CDR3 DNA: TGTGCCAGCAGCGGGGATGTCACAGATACGCAGTATTTT. Protein product: CASSGDVTDTQYF.

The V call is TRBV3-1 (or the pseudogene TRBV3-2), the J call TRBJ1-3; D is uncertain. The CDR3 has 16 residues. Trimming shortened V by 1 base and J by 0 bases, and 10 bases separated the two germline ends. The germline V gene has CDR1 LGHDT and CDR2 YNNKEL (reference sequence). CDR3 loop: CASSQADGFSGNTIYF. In DNA form, the CDR3 reads TGTGCCAGCAGCCAAGCGGACGGATTCTCTGGAAACACCATATATTTT.